Listed here are 21 T cell receptor beta chains from one sample, sequenced in a study of CXCR3-negative and CXCR3-positive naive CD8 T cells. The study made its TRB cDNA libraries by 5' RACE, adding UMI labels. Following a re-call of the 5' RACE reads, TCRdb has one entry per CDR3 protein and lacks DNA. The listing contains about 62,000 distinct CDR3 sequences. Sequenced sample: naive CXCR3- CD8+ T cells from blood. Subset reported: CD45RO-CCR7+CD27+CD95- naive CD8+ T cells lacking CXCR3 (TNR3-). The receptor set was obtained from a human donor in good health. Some clones in this sample may be carry-over from other donors' samples.

This chain connects TRBV4-1 to TRBJ2-2; the D gene TCRdb calls, TRBD2, cannot be checked with no DNA. Per the germline V gene, CDR1 is MGHRA and CDR2 is YSYEKL. The CDR3 is 15 residues long. The CDR3 loop is CASSRSSGGTGELFF.

This chain links TRBV6-4 with TRBJ2-3; TCRdb returns TRBD1, unconfirmable since there is no DNA. This CDR3 has 15 residues. CDR1 and CDR2 from the germline V gene are MRHNA and SNTAGT. The CDR3 loop reads CASSFRDRETDTQYF.

V and J are TRBV28 and TRBJ2-7; the TRBD1 assignment by TCRdb is unverifiable without DNA. The germline V gene encodes CDR1 MDHEN and CDR2 SYDVKM. The CDR3 loop spans 11 amino acids. This chain's CDR3 is CASSRTEGQYF.

The CDR3 sequence: CASSRDNTIYF. V usage is TRBV6-2 or TRBV6-3 and J usage is TRBJ1-3. The CDR3 is 11 residues long. From germline, CDR1 is MNHEY and CDR2 SVGEGT.

The chain links TRBV7-6 to TRBJ2-3; TCRdb reports TRBD1, a call that lacks DNA to check it against. Germline-derived CDR1 and CDR2 are SGHVS and FNYEAQ. The CDR3 runs to 15 residues. CDR3: CASSSQTTGTYTQYF.

V usage is TRBV7-9 and J usage is TRBJ1-1; TCRdb lists TRBD1, though no DNA is available to test this call. CDR1 is SEHNR and CDR2 is FQNEAQ in the germline V gene (reference sequence). The CDR3 length is 13 residues. This CDR3 is CASSPGPATEAFF. Using reference TRBV7-9 and TRBJ1-1 for the parts outside the CDR3, the full variable domain is DTGVSQNPRHKITKRGQNVTFRCDPISEHNRLYWYRQTLGQGPEFLTYFQNEAQLEKSRLLSDRFSAERPKGSFSTLEIQRTEQGDSAMYLCASSPGPATEAFFGQGTRLTVV.

The CDR3 spells CASSPSGSTNPYEQYF. The chain couples TRBV5-6 to TRBJ2-7; there is no DNA to check the TCRdb D call of TRBD2. CDR1 and CDR2 (germline): SGHDT, YYEEEE. This CDR3 region has 16 residues.

The chain couples TRBV7-6 to TRBJ1-6; the D gene TCRdb calls, TRBD1, cannot be checked with no DNA. CDR1 SGHVS and CDR2 FNYEAQ come from the germline V gene. This CDR3 spans 14 amino acids. This CDR3 is CASSERGVASPLHF. Together with reference TRBV7-6 and TRBJ1-6, the CDR3 gives the full variable domain: GAGVSQSPRYKVTKRGQDVALRCDPISGHVSLYWYRQALGQGPEFLTYFNYEAQQDKSGLPNDRFSAERPEGSISTLTIQRTEQRDSAMYRCASSERGVASPLHFGNGTRLTVT.

This chain uses TRBV12-3 or TRBV12-4 with TRBJ2-5; checking the TCRdb D call of TRBD1 is not possible without DNA. There are 14 residues in the CDR3. The CDR3: CASSLKGAGETQYF.

The J gene is TRBJ1-1, the V gene TRBV7-9. CDR1 is SEHNR and CDR2 is FQNEAQ in the germline V gene (reference sequence). The CDR3 is 11 residues long. The CDR3 reads CASRTNTEAFF. Using reference TRBV7-9 and TRBJ1-1 for the parts outside the CDR3, the full variable domain is DTGVSQNPRHKITKRGQNVTFRCDPISEHNRLYWYRQTLGQGPEFLTYFQNEAQLEKSRLLSDRFSAERPKGSFSTLEIQRTEQGDSAMYLCASRTNTEAFFGQGTRLTVV.

The chain recombines TRBV7-2 with TRBJ2-1; TCRdb lists TRBD2, though no DNA is available to test this call. The CDR3 is made up of 12 amino acids. CDR1 is SGHTA, CDR2 FQGNSA, per germline. CDR3 sequence: CASSVGTPEQFF.

The chain recombines TRBV20-1 with TRBJ1-5; TCRdb reports TRBD1, a call that lacks DNA to check it against. The CDR3 loop spans 15 amino acids. Germline V CDR1 and CDR2: DFQATT, SNEGSKA (reference sequence). CDR3 sequence: CSARDNREKDQPQHF.

The V and J genes are TRBV7-9 and TRBJ1-1; the D gene TCRdb calls, TRBD1, cannot be checked with no DNA. CDR3 size: 14 residues. Germline loops: CDR1 SEHNR, CDR2 FQNEAQ (reference sequence). The CDR3 here is CASSPGQGFTEAFF. The full variable domain, completed using reference TRBV7-9 and TRBJ1-1, is DTGVSQNPRHKITKRGQNVTFRCDPISEHNRLYWYRQTLGQGPEFLTYFQNEAQLEKSRLLSDRFSAERPKGSFSTLEIQRTEQGDSAMYLCASSPGQGFTEAFFGQGTRLTVV.

J is TRBJ1-1 and V is TRBV6-6; TCRdb picks TRBD1, but there is no DNA to check that call. The CDR3 is 16 residues long. Germline CDR1 is MNHNY and CDR2 is SVGAGI (reference sequence). The CDR3 is CASSYSILEGYTEAFF.

The CDR3 loop is CSAKGNWSNQPQHF. The chain has TRBV20-1 and TRBJ1-5. Per germline, CDR1 DFQATT and CDR2 SNEGSKA (reference sequence). This CDR3 has 14 residues.

This CDR3 is CSARDSGVYEQFF. The chain combines TRBV20-1 with TRBJ2-1. The CDR3 covers 13 residues. Germline values: CDR1 DFQATT, CDR2 SNEGSKA (reference sequence).

The V call is TRBV29-1, the J call TRBJ1-2; as DNA is missing, the TRBD1 call by TCRdb cannot be tested. Germline CDR1 reads SQVTM; CDR2 reads ANQGSEA. The CDR3 sequence is 14 residues long. CDR3 loop: CSVGQPGQHYGYTF.

CDR3 in amino acids: CASSQVLRGTADTEAFF. The gene calls are TRBV4-3 and TRBJ1-1; TCRdb's D call, TRBD1, is unchecked because there is no DNA. This CDR3 contains 17 residues. Looked up from germline, CDR1 is LGHNA and CDR2 is YSLEER.

The chain recombines TRBV29-1 with TRBJ2-7; TCRdb's D gene call, TRBD2, goes unchecked for lack of DNA. The CDR3 is made up of 17 amino acids. The germline gives CDR1 SQVTM, CDR2 ANQGSEA. The CDR3 loop reads CSVPRDLSRSPLTEQYF.

The chain uses TRBV13 and TRBJ2-7; TCRdb calls TRBD1, which cannot be checked without DNA. CDR1 PRHDT and CDR2 FYEKMQ come from the germline V gene (reference sequence). The CDR3 extends over 16 amino acids. CDR3: CASSATGGSSSYEQYF. Full variable domain (rest looked up from reference TRBV13 and TRBJ2-7): AAGVIQSPRHLIKEKRETATLKCYPIPRHDTVYWYQQGPGQDPQFLISFYEKMQSDKGSIPDRFSAQQFSDYHSELNMSSLELGDSALYFCASSATGGSSSYEQYFGPGTRLTVT.

The chain employs TRBV29-1 and TRBJ1-5; checking the TCRdb D call of TRBD1 is not possible without DNA. The CDR3 sequence is 14 residues long. CDR1 SQVTM and CDR2 ANQGSEA come from the germline V gene. CDR3 in amino acids: CSVNGQGSGQPQHF.